This entry describes one TCR beta chain. It is likely a read error, because the conserved phenylalanine at the end of the CDR3 is missing. This entry belongs to a study of blood T cell repertoires in COVID-19. Study summary: There were acute and convalescent COVID-19 samples, and they came from the United States, Italy and Spain. Sources were T cells, B-cell-depleted T cells, or PBMCs; the material itself was cDNA or gDNA.

Per the germline V gene, CDR1 is SGHDT and CDR2 is YYEEEE. CDR3 size: 14 residues. The ends were cut back, 4 bases at V and 4 bases at J, with 14 bases in the middle. In the original analysis: Reference gene primer amplification gave nucleated cell count estimates. Here immunoSEQ multiplex PCR was the method, and the copy in TCRdb shows in-frame clones only, minus some. That table furnishes V, J and clone size, whereas the DNA furnished D and trimming. Among fewer than 100,000 clones, about four fifths were seen once, and the ten largest hold 11%. The chain carries TRBV5-6 and TRBJ1-2, with a weak D call TRBD1 (6 bases). This receptor was obtained from a man aged 50 to 59 with acute or convalescent COVID-19. Sequenced material: peripheral blood. CDR3 amino acids: CASSQDRETYGYTV. CDR3 nucleotides: TGTGCCAGCAGCCAGGACAGAGAAACCTATGGCTACACCGTC.